The entry that follows covers one T cell receptor beta chain sequence. This sample was taken from a study of control samples from healthy donors and cancer patients. Sequenced by immunoSEQ multiplex PCR; TCRdb stores in-frame clones only, minus some. The sample lists about 89,000 clones, approximately 86% seen once, with approximately 21% in the top ten. Germline V lookup: CDR1 MNHEY, CDR2 SVGEGT. Trimming took off 2 bases at V and 8 bases at J, with 9 bases between the two ends. This CDR3 is 12 amino acids long. This TCR was recovered from a man under 40 in good health. The gene calls are TRBV6-2 or TRBV6-3 and TRBJ1-1; D remains ambiguous. Material for sequencing was blood. CDR3 amino acids: CASSYDTLEAFF. Here the CDR3 DNA reads TGTGCCAGCAGTTACGACACGCTCGAAGCTTTCTTT.